This T cell receptor (beta chain) stems from a study of T cell repertoires in aging, cancer and after chemotherapy. Looking at the study overall: Chronic lymphocytic leukemia patients on fludarabine- or bendamustine-based regimens gave paired samples before and after chemotherapy.

Study-wide results and caveats: Lymphoid organ infiltration in hematological cancer patients may impair thymic emigration or peripheral T cell expansion. Median generation probability rose over the chemotherapy interval in each cancer cohort, suggesting rebound thymic output. Healthy donors lost TCR diversity with age mainly through richness, cancer patients through richness and evenness.

TRB rearrangements spanning V, D and J were amplified using mixed TRB-A/B primers. A single record per CDR3 protein comes from TCRdb applying MiXCR to the multiplex PCR reads. The sample has about 6,000 distinct CDR3 sequences, 38% seen once. TCR beta rearrangements were amplified from peripheral blood genomic DNA. Remarks on this clonotype: Its antigen is currently unknown.

CDR3 size: 15 residues. J lost 6 bases, V lost 2 bases, and 5 bases had no gene match. The germline V gene encodes CDR1 WNHNN and CDR2 SYGVQD (reference sequence). The clonotype originates from a human donor with a blood cancer. This rearrangement joins TRBV10-1 to TRBJ2-2; the match to TRBD2 covers 8 bases. The sequenced sample was blood. CDR3 sequence reads: CASSEREGPAGELFF. CDR3 nucleotide sequence: TGCGCCAGCAGTGAGCGGGAGGGCCCGGCCGGGGAGCTGTTTTTT.